The T cell receptor (beta chain) described here comes from a study of blood T cell repertoires in COVID-19. Whole-study context: Spain, Italy and the United States supplied samples that represented acute and convalescent COVID-19.

Original methodology: Using reference gene primer amplification, nucleated cell counts were estimated. Only in-frame clones appear in the TCRdb table, and some are missing; sequencing was by immunoSEQ multiplex PCR. Clonal size and the V and J genes are those of that table, whereas D and trimming came from the DNA. The sample lists over 130,000 clones, 70% to 80% seen once, with approximately 9% in the top ten. Germline assignment: CDR1 MNHEY and CDR2 SVGEGT. Trimming stripped 5 bases from V and 0 bases from J, with 17 bases between. The CDR3 length is 17 residues. Sequencing input: peripheral blood. The rearrangement links TRBV6-2 or TRBV6-3 to TRBJ1-3, with D possibly matching TRBD1 (5 bases). This TCR was recovered from a woman between 45 and 60 years old with active or convalescent COVID-19. The CDR3 DNA reads as TGTGCCAGCAGTGGTACCCCCGACAGAAGCTCTGGAAACACCATATATTTT. It codes for CASSGTPDRSSGNTIYF.